The next 21 T cell receptor beta chains were all read from a single sample in a study of Graves' ophthalmopathy and Graves' hyperthyroidism. Amplification of TCR beta CDR3 regions used RNA transcripts. First-round RT-PCR used HTBI primers; second-round multiplex PCR followed. TCRdb used MiXCR to reprocess the multiplex PCR reads, holding one entry per CDR3 protein. The sample has hundreds of thousands of distinct CDR3 sequences, about 24% seen once. The sample consisted of peripheral blood. The receptors were sampled from a woman under 30 with stable Graves' hyperthyroidism. Some clones in this sample may be carry-over from other donors' samples.

Many counts were recorded for this clonotype. The chain employs TRBV19 and TRBJ1-1; the D gene is possibly TRBD1 (6 bases). Germline V gives CDR1 LNHDA, CDR2 SQIVND (reference sequence). The CDR3 runs to 13 residues. Trimming shortened V by 9 bases and J by 0 bases, and 11 bases separated the two germline ends. CDR3 coding DNA: TGTGCCAGGGTCCGGGACATGAACACTGAAGCTTTCTTT. This gives the protein CARVRDMNTEAFF. Complete variable domain (other parts from reference TRBV19 and TRBJ1-1): DGGITQSPKYLFRKEGQNVTLSCEQNLNHDAMYWYRQDPGQGLRLIYYSQIVNDFQKGDIAEGYSVSREKKESFPLTVTSAQKNPTAFYLCARVRDMNTEAFFGQGTRLTVV.

This clonotype came up many times. J is TRBJ2-6 and V is TRBV12-3 or TRBV12-4; D might be TRBD2 (5 bases). The CDR3 runs to 16 residues. With 5 bases removed from V and 0 bases from J, the gap between germline ends came to 11 bases. CDR3 coding DNA: TGTGCCAGCAGTGCGGGTGATGTCTCTGGGGCCAACGTCCTGACTTTC. Translating gives CASSAGDVSGANVLTF.

This clonotype was observed at least ten times. This sequence joins TRBV19 and TRBJ2-7; D remains ambiguous. The length of the CDR3 is 14 residues. The germline gives CDR1 LNHDA, CDR2 SQIVND (reference sequence). Trimming took off 4 bases at V and 0 bases at J, with 10 bases between the two ends. CDR3 residues: CASSTDDTSYEQYF. The CDR3 coding sequence is TGTGCCAGTAGTACCGACGACACCTCCTACGAGCAGTACTTC.

This clonotype was counted ten times or more. The chain carries TRBV12-3 or TRBV12-4 and TRBJ1-2, with D tentatively TRBD1 (6 bases). V gave up 3 bases and J gave up 1 base, with 15 bases separating them. The CDR3 sequence is 16 residues long. CDR3 DNA: TGTGCCAGCAGTTTCCCCGGGGGCACCGGTAACTATGGCTACACCTTC. As protein: CASSFPGGTGNYGYTF.

This clonotype has just a few counts. V gene TRBV11-2 combines with J gene TRBJ2-5; 8 nucleotides agree with TRBD1. CDR3 length: 17 residues. Unmatched junction bases numbered 11, after V lost 5 bases and J lost 0 bases. Germline assignment: CDR1 SGHAT and CDR2 FQNNGV. CDR3 residues: CASSTDFGTGNQETQYF. The CDR3 DNA reads as TGTGCCAGCAGCACGGATTTCGGGACAGGCAACCAAGAGACCCAGTACTTC. Looking up the rest from reference TRBV11-2 and TRBJ2-5 gives the full variable domain: EAGVAQSPRYKIIEKRQSVAFWCNPISGHATLYWYQQILGQGPKLLIQFQNNGVVDDSQLPKDRFSAERLKGVDSTLKIQPAKLEDSAVYLCASSTDFGTGNQETQYFGPGTRLLVL.

DNA of the CDR3: TGTGCCAGTAGTACCCGAAGGGACAGTAGCTCCCCATTTGCTGAAGCTTTCTTT. Translating it yields CASSTRRDSSSPFAEAFF. J is TRBJ1-1 and V is TRBV19; TRBD1 matches at 7 bases. This CDR3 has 18 amino acids. Germline V lookup: CDR1 LNHDA, CDR2 SQIVND (reference sequence). V lost 4 bases to trimming and J lost 6 bases; unmatched junction nucleotides: 20.

This clonotype was recorded many times. The chain links TRBV20-1 to TRBJ2-7; 10 bases are shared with TRBD2. With 2 bases clipped from V and 4 bases from J, the junction kept 5 bases outside the gene matches. The CDR3 is 14 amino acids. Germline loops: CDR1 DFQATT, CDR2 SNEGSKA (reference sequence). The CDR3 coding sequence is TGCAGTGCTAGACTAGCGGGAGAGGGTTACGAGCAGTACTTC. It is translated as CSARLAGEGYEQYF.

In its sample, this clonotype was seen many times. The J gene is TRBJ1-3, the V gene TRBV28; 8 positions match TRBD1. CDR1 is MDHEN, CDR2 SYDVKM, per germline. The CDR3 is 16 amino acids. After removal of 5 bases from V and 0 bases from J, the junction contained 6 bases not matched to a gene. The CDR3 nucleotides read TGTGCCAGCAGTCTCAGGACAGGGCCCTCTGGAAACACCATATATTTT. This gives the protein CASSLRTGPSGNTIYF.

This clonotype was counted ten times or more. This sequence joins TRBV30 and TRBJ1-1; 10 positions match TRBD1. The CDR3 is 12 amino acids. V lost 8 bases and J lost 5; bases outside the gene matches: 5. Germline CDR1 reads GTSNPN; CDR2 reads SVGIG (reference sequence). In nucleotides, the CDR3 is TGTGCCGGACAGGGGGGAGGGACTGAAGCTTTCTTT. Translating it yields CAGQGGGTEAFF.

The rearrangement joins TRBV6-1 to TRBJ2-5, with D uncertain. The CDR3 covers 11 residues. V was cut by 11 bases and J by 7 bases, with 14 bases left in between. Germline assignment: CDR1 MNHNS and CDR2 SASEGT. The CDR3 spells CALQALGTQYF. The CDR3, as DNA: TGTGCCCTTCAGGCGTTGGGGACCCAGTACTTC.

This clonotype was seen many times. This chain joins TRBV7-8 and TRBJ1-5, with D possibly being TRBD1 (5 bases). Trimming cost V 2 bases and J 2 bases, with 22 bases left between them. Germline V CDR1 and CDR2: SGHVS, FQNEAQ. CDR3 length: 19 amino acids. DNA for the CDR3: TGTGCCAGCAGCTTAAATAATTGGAATAACCGGGACCGCAATCAGCCCCAGCATTTT. Its protein product is CASSLNNWNNRDRNQPQHF.

The chain combines TRBV6-1 with TRBJ1-1; possible D gene TRBD1, 5 bases. The CDR3 runs to 13 residues. The germline V gene encodes CDR1 MNHNS and CDR2 SASEGT. Between the trimmed V and J ends, which lost 5 bases and 1 base, there was a span of 8 bases. CDR3 amino acids: CASSTGPNTEAFF. In nucleotides, the CDR3 is TGTGCCAGCAGTACGGGGCCGAACACTGAAGCTTTCTTT.

Concerning this clonotype itself: It may be a read error: a sequence one base away is much more abundant. The chain joins TRBV11-3 to TRBJ1-5; 10 bases match TRBD1. This CDR3 region has 15 residues. The J segment lost 2 bases and the V segment lost 5 bases, leaving 3 bases of the junction unmatched. Per the germline V gene, CDR1 is SGHNT and CDR2 is YENEEA. CDR3 sequence reads: CASSTGTGGNQPQHF. CDR3 DNA sequence: TGTGCCAGCAGCACCGGGACAGGGGGCAATCAGCCCCAGCATTTT.

This clonotype was detected ten times or more. V gene TRBV6-2 or TRBV6-3 combines with J gene TRBJ2-7, with D unclear. Germline loops: CDR1 MNHEY, CDR2 SVGEGT. This CDR3 has 11 amino acids. Trimming took 3 bases from V and 5 from J, leaving 5 bases between them. Written as DNA, the CDR3 is TGTGCCAGCAGTTATCCTGACGAGCAGTACTTC. This translates into CASSYPDEQYF.

This clonotype was counted many times. This chain joins TRBV15 and TRBJ2-2; D gene unclear. With 5 bases removed from V and 5 bases from J, the gap between germline ends came to 15 bases. The CDR3 loop spans 15 amino acids. Germline CDR1 and CDR2: LNHNV and YYDKDF (reference sequence). The DNA for the CDR3 is TGTGCCACCAGCTCTCTACCCCACTCAACCGGGGAGCTGTTTTTT. As protein: CATSSLPHSTGELFF.

This clonotype has at least ten counts. The rearrangement links TRBV2 to TRBJ1-6; D is uncertain. The V gene lost 3 bases and the J gene lost 6 bases, with 15 bases spanning the gap. This CDR3 is 16 amino acids long. The germline CDR1 and CDR2 sequences are SNHLY and FYNNEI. The DNA of the CDR3 is TGTGCCAGCAGTGACTTGCGCGGTTCTATTAATTCACCCCTCCACTTT. Translating gives CASSDLRGSINSPLHF.

This clonotype was seen at least ten times. The chain is built from TRBV5-1 and TRBJ1-1; D is possibly TRBD1 (5 bases). The V and J ends lost 0 bases and 8 bases respectively, with 5 bases between them. Germline V gene lookup returns CDR1 SGHRS and CDR2 YFSETQ. There are 11 residues in the CDR3. The CDR3, as DNA: TGCGCCAGCAGCTTGGGGGACGAAGCTTTCTTT. Translating gives CASSLGDEAFF.

At least ten counts were recorded for this clonotype. The chain combines TRBV15 with TRBJ1-2; D gene uncertain. V shed 0 bases and J shed 8 bases, with 10 bases lying between them. The length of the CDR3 is 13 residues. CDR1 is LNHNV, CDR2 YYDKDF, per germline (reference sequence). The CDR3 region has the DNA TGTGCCACCAGCAGAGATAGCGACGCCGGCTACACCTTC. Translation gives CATSRDSDAGYTF.

This clonotype occurred many times. This chain links TRBV6-2 or TRBV6-3 with TRBJ2-7, with 8 positions matching TRBD2. The CDR3 loop spans 14 amino acids. Germline V lookup: CDR1 MNHEY, CDR2 SVGEGT. V shed 0 bases and J 5 bases; nucleotides not matched to a gene: 3. The CDR3 sequence: CASSYSSGVDEQYF. CDR3 nucleotide sequence: TGTGCCAGCAGTTACTCTAGCGGGGTAGACGAGCAGTACTTC.

This clonotype was observed a handful of times. The chain couples TRBV14 to TRBJ1-3; no clear D. There are 15 residues in the CDR3. The V end was cut by 0 bases, the J end by 5 bases, with 11 bases between. Germline-derived CDR1 and CDR2 are SGHDN and FVKESK. This CDR3 is CASSQEGIRRNTIYF. DNA of the CDR3: TGTGCCAGCAGCCAAGAGGGAATTCGGCGAAACACCATATATTTT.

The chain uses TRBV6-9 and TRBJ1-1; possible D gene TRBD1, 6 bases. The V end lost 6 bases, the J end lost 1 base, and 15 bases lay between the germline ends. The germline CDR1 and CDR2 sequences are MNHGY and SVAAGI. This CDR3 region has 15 residues. CDR3 in amino acids: CASSEPQGRNTEAFF. DNA for the CDR3: TGTGCCAGCAGCGAACCACAGGGCCGGAACACTGAAGCTTTCTTT.